The T cell receptor (beta chain) under discussion was sequenced for a study of Ad26.COV2.S vaccination and SARS-CoV-2 variants. The study's findings and limits: Vaccine and placebo recipients had similar non-spike TCR breadth.

Data came from immunoSEQ multiplex PCR; TCRdb stores just in-frame clones and leaves some out. The data show about 350,000 clones, about 90% seen once. V lost 6 bases to trimming and J lost 3 bases, with 9 bases between them. The germline V gene encodes CDR1 MNHEY and CDR2 SMNVEV (reference sequence). This CDR3 spans 13 amino acids. As regards this clone: Antigen: not known.

This TCR was recovered from a human donor who had recovered from COVID-19. The sample consisted of peripheral blood, taken after recovery from COVID-19. The V call is TRBV27, the J call TRBJ1-5; D remains unclear. The CDR3 sequence is CASSLAPNQPQHF. CDR3 nucleotides: TGTGCCAGCAGCCTAGCTCCCAATCAGCCCCAGCATTTT.